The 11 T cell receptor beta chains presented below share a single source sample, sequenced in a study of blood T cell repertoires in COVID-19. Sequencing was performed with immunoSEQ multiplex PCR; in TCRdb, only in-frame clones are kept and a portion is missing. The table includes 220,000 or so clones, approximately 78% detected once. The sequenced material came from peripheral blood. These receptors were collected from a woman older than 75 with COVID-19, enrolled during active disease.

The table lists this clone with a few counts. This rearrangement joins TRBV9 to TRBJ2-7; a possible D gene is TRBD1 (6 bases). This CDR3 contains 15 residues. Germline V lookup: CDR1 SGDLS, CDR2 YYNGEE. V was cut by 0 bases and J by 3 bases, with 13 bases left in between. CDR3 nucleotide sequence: TGTGCCAGCAGCGTAGCCCCCGGGACAAACTACGAGCAGTACTTC. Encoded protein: CASSVAPGTNYEQYF. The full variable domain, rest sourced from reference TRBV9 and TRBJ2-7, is DSGVTQTPKHLITATGQRVTLRCSPRSGDLSVYWYQQSLDQGLQFLIQYYNGEERAKGNILERFSAQQFPDLHSELNLSSLELGDSALYFCASSVAPGTNYEQYFGPGTRLTVT.

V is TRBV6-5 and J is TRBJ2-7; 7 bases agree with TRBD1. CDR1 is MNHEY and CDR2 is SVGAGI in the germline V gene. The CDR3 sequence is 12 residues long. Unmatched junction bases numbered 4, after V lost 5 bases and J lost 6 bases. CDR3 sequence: CASSRQGTEQYF. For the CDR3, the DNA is TGTGCCAGCAGTCGACAGGGAACCGAGCAGTACTTC.

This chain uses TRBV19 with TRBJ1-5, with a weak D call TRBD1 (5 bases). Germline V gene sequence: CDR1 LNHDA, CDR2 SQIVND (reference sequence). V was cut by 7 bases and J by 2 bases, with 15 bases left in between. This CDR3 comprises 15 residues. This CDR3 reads CASTRSRAGNQPQHF. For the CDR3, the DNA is TGTGCCAGTACCCGTAGCAGGGCAGGCAATCAGCCCCAGCATTTT.

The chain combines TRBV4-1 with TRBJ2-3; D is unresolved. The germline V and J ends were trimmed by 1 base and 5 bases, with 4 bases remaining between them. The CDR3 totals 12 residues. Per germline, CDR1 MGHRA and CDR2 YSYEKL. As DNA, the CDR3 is TGCGCCAGCAGCCAAGTCGGAGATACGCAGTATTTT. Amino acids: CASSQVGDTQYF.

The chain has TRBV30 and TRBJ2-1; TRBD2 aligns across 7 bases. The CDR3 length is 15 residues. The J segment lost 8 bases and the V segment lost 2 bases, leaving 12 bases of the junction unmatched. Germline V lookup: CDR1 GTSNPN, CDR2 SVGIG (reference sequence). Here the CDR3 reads CAWSSTSRARDEQFF. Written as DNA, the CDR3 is TGTGCCTGGAGTTCGACTAGCCGGGCTCGCGATGAGCAGTTCTTC.

The CDR3 protein is CASSQGAAGLTAIYF. The CDR3 DNA reads as TGTGCCAGCAGCCAAGGGGCAGCGGGCCTGACCGCCATATATTTT. V and J are TRBV3-1 (or the pseudogene TRBV3-2) and TRBJ1-3; D uncertain. Germline CDR1 reads LGHDT; CDR2 reads YNNKEL (reference sequence). This CDR3 is 15 amino acids long. V shed 1 base and J shed 11 bases, with 18 bases lying between them.

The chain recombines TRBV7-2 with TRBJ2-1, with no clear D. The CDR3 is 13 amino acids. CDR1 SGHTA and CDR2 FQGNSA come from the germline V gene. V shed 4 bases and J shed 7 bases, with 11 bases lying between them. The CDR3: CASSSLAWNEQFF. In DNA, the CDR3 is TGTGCCAGCAGCTCCCTTGCGTGGAATGAGCAGTTCTTC.

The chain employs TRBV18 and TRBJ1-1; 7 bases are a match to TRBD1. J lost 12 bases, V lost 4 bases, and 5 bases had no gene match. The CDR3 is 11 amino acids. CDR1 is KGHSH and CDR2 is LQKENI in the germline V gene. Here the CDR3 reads CASSRGTVSFF. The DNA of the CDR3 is TGTGCCAGCTCACGCGGGACAGTCTCTTTCTTT.

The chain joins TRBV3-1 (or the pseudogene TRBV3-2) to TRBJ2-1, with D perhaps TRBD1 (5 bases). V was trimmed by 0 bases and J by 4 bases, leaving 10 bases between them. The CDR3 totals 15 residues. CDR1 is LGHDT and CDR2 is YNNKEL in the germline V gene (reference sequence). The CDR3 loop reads CASSQEGVSYNEQFF. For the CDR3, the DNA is TGTGCCAGCAGCCAAGAAGGGGTGTCTTACAATGAGCAGTTCTTC.

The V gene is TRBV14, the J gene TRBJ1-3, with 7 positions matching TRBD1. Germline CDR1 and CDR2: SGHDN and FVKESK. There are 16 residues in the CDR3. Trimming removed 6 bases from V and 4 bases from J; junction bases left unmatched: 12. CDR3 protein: CASRIDEGARGNTIYF. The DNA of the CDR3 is TGTGCCAGCAGGATTGACGAGGGGGCGCGGGGAAACACCATATATTTT.

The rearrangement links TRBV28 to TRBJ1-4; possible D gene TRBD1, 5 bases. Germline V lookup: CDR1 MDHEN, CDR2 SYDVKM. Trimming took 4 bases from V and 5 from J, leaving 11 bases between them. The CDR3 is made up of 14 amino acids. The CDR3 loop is CASSSGLRNEKLFF. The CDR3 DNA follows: TGTGCCAGCAGTTCGGGACTGCGAAATGAAAAACTGTTTTTT.